Each of the 32 T cell receptor beta chains below was sequenced from the same sample in a study of T cell repertoires in ileal Crohn's disease. The repertoire was sequenced with immunoSEQ multiplex PCR; TCRdb's copy has only in-frame clones and lacks some. Seen here are roughly 29,000 clones, roughly 78% observed once, and the top ten hold 15% to 20%. Sample: ileal tissue. The receptors come from an adult with Crohn's disease.

V and J are TRBV10-3 and TRBJ2-7; TRBD1 is a possible D gene (6 bases). V was pared by 6 bases and J by 1 base, with 16 bases between. CDR1 is ENHRY, CDR2 SYGVKD, per germline. The CDR3 has 15 residues. The CDR3 nucleotides read TGTGCCATCAGACCCGGGACACAGGGTTCCTACGAGCAGTACTTC. Its translation: CAIRPGTQGSYEQYF.

This clone has more than one count but fewer than ten. At one of its ends the junction is not consistent with the germline gene, which may arise from a read error. This chain connects TRBV11-3 to TRBJ1-1; 8 bases align to TRBD1. The length of the CDR3 is 14 residues. Germline lookup yields CDR1 SGHNT and CDR2 YENEEA. CDR3 DNA: TGTGCCAGCAGCTTAGGGACAGGGAACTCTGAAGCTTTCTTT. Protein sequence: CASSLGTGNSEAFF.

This chain joins TRBV6-1 and TRBJ2-1, with 8 nucleotides matching TRBD1. Germline V CDR1 and CDR2: MNHNS, SASEGT. V lost 1 base to trimming and J lost 15 bases; unmatched junction nucleotides: 14. CDR3 size: 15 residues. CDR3 sequence: CASSEEDRGDSLRFF. The CDR3 DNA reads as TGTGCCAGCAGTGAAGAAGACAGGGGTGACTCCTTGCGGTTCTTC.

As for this clone: Relative to the germline gene, one junction end is altered; a read error may explain this. The genes are TRBV7-7 and TRBJ2-5, with 7 nucleotides matching TRBD2. Per the germline V gene, CDR1 is SSHAT and CDR2 is FNYEAQ (reference sequence). The CDR3 covers 16 residues. The CDR3 DNA is TGTGCTAGCAGCTTACTAGGTCAGGGAGGGAGAGAGACCCAGTACTTC. It codes for CASSLLGQGGRETQYF.

The chain employs TRBV6-6 and TRBJ2-5; 11 bases align to TRBD1. V lost 6 bases to trimming and J lost 3 bases; unmatched junction nucleotides: 6. Germline assignment: CDR1 MNHNY and CDR2 SVGAGI (reference sequence). There are 15 residues in the CDR3. The CDR3 loop is CASRSSGQGEETQYF. The CDR3 DNA follows: TGTGCCAGCAGATCCTCGGGACAGGGGGAAGAGACCCAGTACTTC.

This clone was recorded a few times. The chain uses TRBV5-6 and TRBJ1-6; D gene unclear. Between the trimmed V and J ends, which lost 0 bases and 7 bases, there was a span of 8 bases. The CDR3 has 14 residues. The V gene's germline CDR1 is SGHDT and CDR2 YYEEEE. CDR3 amino acids: CASSLGGANSPLHF. The DNA of the CDR3 is TGTGCCAGCAGCTTGGGAGGTGCAAATTCACCCCTCCACTTT. Supplemented by reference TRBV5-6 and TRBJ1-6, the full variable domain reads DAGVTQSPTHLIKTRGQQVTLRCSPKSGHDTVSWYQQALGQGPQFIFQYYEEEERQRGNFPDRFSGHQFPNYSSELNVNALLLGDSALYLCASSLGGANSPLHFGNGTRLTVT.

This clone has only a few counts. This chain connects TRBV4-3 to TRBJ1-1; weak D call: TRBD1 (6 bases). Between the trimmed V and J ends, which lost 1 base and 4 bases, there was a span of 10 bases. The CDR3 covers 14 residues. Germline-derived CDR1 and CDR2 are LGHNA and YSLEER. The CDR3 sequence is CASSQAVRGTEAFF. CDR3 sequence (DNA): TGCGCCAGCAGCCAAGCAGTCAGGGGCACTGAAGCTTTCTTT.

By sample fraction, this clone is large (0.1 to 1%). The chain employs TRBV5-5 and TRBJ1-2; 9 bases are a match to TRBD1. The CDR3 spans 15 residues. After removal of 4 bases from V and 3 bases from J, the junction contained 7 bases not matched to a gene. Germline lookup yields CDR1 SGHKS and CDR2 YYEKEE (reference sequence). The CDR3 here is CASSARTGDDYGYTF. The CDR3 nucleotides are TGTGCCAGCAGCGCTAGGACAGGGGATGACTATGGCTACACCTTC.

The J gene is TRBJ1-2, the V gene TRBV14; D perhaps matches TRBD1 (5 bases). The CDR3 sequence is 16 residues long. CDR1 is SGHDN and CDR2 is FVKESK in the germline V gene. With 2 bases removed from V and 3 bases from J, the gap between germline ends came to 16 bases. This CDR3 is CASSQRGGQEDYGYTF. CDR3 DNA sequence: TGTGCCAGCAGCCAAAGGGGTGGGCAGGAAGACTATGGCTACACCTTC.

This clone has a handful of counts. V usage is TRBV5-6 and J usage is TRBJ2-4; 11 nucleotides line up with TRBD2. The germline gives CDR1 SGHDT, CDR2 YYEEEE. The V gene end was trimmed by 2 bases and the J gene end by 7 bases; junction bases not matched to a gene: 8. The CDR3 length is 16 residues. The chain's CDR3 is CASSFRTSGSRNIQYF. Here the CDR3 DNA reads TGTGCCAGCAGCTTTCGAACTAGCGGGAGCAGGAACATTCAGTACTTC.

This clone was picked up one time. The chain couples TRBV30 to TRBJ1-1, with D perhaps matching TRBD1 (6 bases). The CDR3 spans 14 residues. The germline CDR1 and CDR2 sequences are GTSNPN and SVGIG (reference sequence). V was pared by 4 bases and J by 2 bases, with 14 bases between. The CDR3 protein is CAWTYRGGNTEAFF. CDR3 nucleotides: TGTGCCTGGACATACCGGGGGGGCAACACTGAAGCTTTCTTT.

The chain carries TRBV27 and TRBJ2-7; TRBD2 agrees at 10 bases. Germline lookup yields CDR1 MNHEY and CDR2 SMNVEV (reference sequence). Trimming removed 5 bases from V and 5 bases from J; junction bases left unmatched: 15. The CDR3 contains 17 residues. The CDR3 DNA reads TGTGCCAGCAGTCCGAGTTCCAGCGGGAGGGGTCAGGACGAGCAGTACTTC. This codes for CASSPSSSGRGQDEQYF.

The V call is TRBV12-5, the J call TRBJ2-4, with D tentatively TRBD1 (5 bases). The length of the CDR3 is 13 residues. Germline CDR1 reads LGHNT; CDR2 reads FRNRAP. The ends were cut back, 6 bases at V and 3 bases at J, with 9 bases in the middle. CDR3: CASGPDSKNIQYF. The DNA of the CDR3 is TGTGCTAGTGGACCCGACAGCAAAAACATTCAGTACTTC.

The chain couples TRBV5-1 to TRBJ1-1; no clear D gene. This CDR3 is built from 14 residues. The V gene's germline CDR1 is SGHRS and CDR2 YFSETQ. Trimming cost V 4 bases and J 3 bases, with 13 bases left between them. CDR3 bases: TGCGCCAGCAGCCTTAGCTGGATTGACACTGAAGCTTTCTTT. It yields the protein CASSLSWIDTEAFF.

This clone has a handful of counts. This chain connects TRBV5-5 to TRBJ2-3; maybe TRBD2 (6 bases). The CDR3 is made up of 12 amino acids. With 4 bases removed from V and 3 bases from J, the gap between germline ends came to 6 bases. Germline V gene data show CDR1 as SGHKS and CDR2 as YYEKEE (reference sequence). Here the CDR3 DNA reads TGTGCCAGCAGCCGGGGGACAGATACGCAGTATTTT. This encodes CASSRGTDTQYF.

V is TRBV5-1 and J is TRBJ2-2; no clear D. Trimming pared 7 bases from V and 1 base from J, leaving 8 bases between. CDR1 and CDR2 from the germline V gene are SGHRS and YFSETQ. The length of the CDR3 is 13 residues. CDR3 residues: CASAPGNTGELFF. The CDR3 DNA is TGCGCCAGCGCCCCAGGGAACACCGGGGAGCTGTTTTTT.

The chain is built from TRBV9 and TRBJ2-3; 7 bases match TRBD1. V trimming: 2 bases; J trimming: 3 bases; junction bases outside the gene matches: 6. CDR3 size: 15 residues. CDR1 and CDR2 from the germline V gene are SGDLS and YYNGEE. The CDR3 loop reads CASSVTGILTDTQYF. The CDR3 DNA reads TGTGCCAGCAGCGTGACAGGGATTTTGACAGATACGCAGTATTTT.

With respect to this clone: This specimen includes other DNA sequences encoding the same CDR3. This chain joins TRBV7-2 and TRBJ2-2, with D tentatively TRBD2 (6 bases). V was trimmed by 2 bases and J by 1 base, leaving 8 bases between them. In germline, CDR1 is SGHTA, CDR2 FQGNSA. The CDR3 spans 15 residues. CDR3 DNA sequence: TGTGCCAGCAGCTTACGTAGCGGGAACACCGGGGAGCTGTTTTTT. Translating it yields CASSLRSGNTGELFF.

The genes are TRBV2 and TRBJ1-1; TRBD1 is a possible D gene (6 bases). Trimming shortened V by 8 bases and J by 0 bases, and 16 bases separated the two germline ends. Germline lookup yields CDR1 SNHLY and CDR2 FYNNEI. The CDR3 consists of 15 residues. CDR3 in DNA: TGTGCCAGCTCTGCGCAGGGGAATATGAACACTGAAGCTTTCTTT. It translates to CASSAQGNMNTEAFF.

The sample holds a few counts of this clone. J is TRBJ2-5 and V is TRBV2; 10 bases fit TRBD2. Trimming cost V 2 bases and J 6 bases; bases outside gene matches: 6. This CDR3 is built from 15 residues. The germline V gene has CDR1 SNHLY and CDR2 FYNNEI. The CDR3, as DNA: TGTGCCAGCAGTGAAATCGGGACTAGCGTGCAGACCCAGTACTTC. It yields the protein CASSEIGTSVQTQYF. The whole variable domain, filled in from reference TRBV2 and TRBJ2-5, reads EPEVTQTPSHQVTQMGQEVILRCVPISNHLYFYWYRQILGQKVEFLVSFYNNEISEKSEIFDDQFSVERPDGSNFTLKIRSTKLEDSAMYFCASSEIGTSVQTQYFGPGTRLLVL.

The gene calls are TRBV5-1 and TRBJ2-1, with TRBD2 matching over 9 bases. V was clipped by 3 bases and J by 5 bases; unmatched bases: 9. The CDR3 runs to 16 residues. Germline CDR1 is SGHRS and CDR2 is YFSETQ. The CDR3 DNA follows: TGCGCCAGCAGCTGGACCGGTACTAGCGGGCACAATGAGCAGTTCTTC. It is translated as CASSWTGTSGHNEQFF.

In this sample, this clone turned up a few times. This chain links TRBV9 with TRBJ2-6; 9 bases match TRBD1. The CDR3 is 20 amino acids. Germline CDR1 reads SGDLS; CDR2 reads YYNGEE. V lost 1 base and J lost 4; bases outside the gene matches: 15. DNA for the CDR3: TGTGCCAGCAGCGTACGGCGACCGGGACAGGGCTCTGGCGGGGCCAACGTCCTGACTTTC. Protein product: CASSVRRPGQGSGGANVLTF.

V gene TRBV2 combines with J gene TRBJ2-2; the D gene is possibly TRBD1 (6 bases). The V end lost 8 bases, the J end lost 6 bases, and 10 bases lay between the germline ends. Germline CDR1 SNHLY, CDR2 FYNNEI. CDR3 size: 12 residues. DNA of the CDR3: TGTGCCAGCCTACAGGGACCCGGGGAGCTGTTTTTT. Translating it yields CASLQGPGELFF. Full variable domain (rest looked up from reference TRBV2 and TRBJ2-2): EPEVTQTPSHQVTQMGQEVILRCVPISNHLYFYWYRQILGQKVEFLVSFYNNEISEKSEIFDDQFSVERPDGSNFTLKIRSTKLEDSAMYFCASLQGPGELFFGEGSRLTVL.

This sequence joins TRBV28 and TRBJ2-2; D ambiguous. Between the trimmed V and J ends, which lost 2 bases and 6 bases, there was a span of 7 bases. Per the germline V gene, CDR1 is MDHEN and CDR2 is SYDVKM. This CDR3 is 13 amino acids long. The CDR3, as DNA: TGTGCCAGCAGTTTAGAGCATGCCGGGGAGCTGTTTTTT. This encodes CASSLEHAGELFF.

This chain links TRBV19 with TRBJ2-7; no clear D gene. The CDR3 contains 13 residues. Trimming left V 4 bases short and J 7 bases short, with 14 bases between. Germline-derived CDR1 and CDR2 are LNHDA and SQIVND (reference sequence). CDR3 in DNA: TGTGCCAGTAGTAATTTGGCAGTATTTGAGCAGTACTTC. This gives the protein CASSNLAVFEQYF.

The V gene is TRBV7-2, the J gene TRBJ2-7; no reliable D call. From germline, CDR1 is SGHTA and CDR2 FQGNSA. V lost 3 bases and J 3 bases, leaving 12 bases between the germline ends. This CDR3 is 14 amino acids long. CDR3 DNA: TGTGCCAGCAGCTTGATGAGGCACGGCTACGAGCAGTACTTC. Its translation is CASSLMRHGYEQYF.

Only a few counts were recorded for this clone. The chain employs TRBV9 and TRBJ1-6; 10 positions match TRBD1. The CDR3 length is 18 residues. Germline V gene data show CDR1 as SGDLS and CDR2 as YYNGEE. V was pared by 4 bases and J by 0 bases, with 7 bases of the junction left unmatched. In DNA form, the CDR3 reads TGTGCCAGCAGCCCGTGGACAGGGGGTAGCTCCTATAATTCACCCCTCCACTTT. Its protein is CASSPWTGGSSYNSPLHF.

V and J are TRBV21-1 and TRBJ2-7; the tabulated D call, TRBD1, remains unverified against the DNA. TRBV21-1 is a pseudogene. This CDR3 contains 17 residues. The CDR3 sequence: CASTFTLSQGNSYEQYF. The CDR3 nucleotides are TGTGCCAGCACCTTTACCCTCTCACAGGGAAACTCCTACGAGCAGTACTTC.

This chain connects TRBV5-1 to TRBJ2-7, with a weak D call TRBD1 (7 bases). From germline, CDR1 is SGHRS and CDR2 YFSETQ. Trimming took 4 bases from V and 4 from J, leaving 18 bases between them. CDR3 size: 15 residues. This CDR3 is CASSRNRGGPYEQYF. The DNA for the CDR3 is TGCGCCAGCAGCCGAAACAGGGGAGGCCCTTACGAGCAGTACTTC.

The rearrangement uses TRBV7-9 and TRBJ2-5; no definite D call. The J call is uncertain, as TRBJ2-7 better fits the DNA end. There are 12 residues in the CDR3. The germline gives CDR1 SEHNR, CDR2 FQNEAQ (reference sequence). The CDR3 loop reads CASSLTVSEQYF. The CDR3 DNA reads TGTGCCAGCAGCTTAACAGTTTCCGAGCAGTACTTC.

The chain couples TRBV7-2 to TRBJ2-7; no reliable D call. CDR3 length equals 12 residues. Germline V gene sequence: CDR1 SGHTA, CDR2 FQGNSA. V gave up 1 base and J gave up 7 bases, with 8 bases separating them. The CDR3 loop reads CASSLGLREQYF. The CDR3 nucleotides read TGTGCCAGCAGCTTAGGTCTCCGGGAGCAGTACTTC.

V is TRBV7-2 and J is TRBJ1-2, with TRBD1 identical over 9 bases. The CDR3 sequence is 15 residues long. CDR1 SGHTA and CDR2 FQGNSA come from the germline V gene. V shed 5 bases, J shed 8 bases, and the junction held 12 bases outside the gene matches. The CDR3 is CASSLGQGIQRGYTF. DNA for the CDR3: TGTGCCAGCAGCCTTGGACAGGGGATTCAACGGGGCTACACCTTC.